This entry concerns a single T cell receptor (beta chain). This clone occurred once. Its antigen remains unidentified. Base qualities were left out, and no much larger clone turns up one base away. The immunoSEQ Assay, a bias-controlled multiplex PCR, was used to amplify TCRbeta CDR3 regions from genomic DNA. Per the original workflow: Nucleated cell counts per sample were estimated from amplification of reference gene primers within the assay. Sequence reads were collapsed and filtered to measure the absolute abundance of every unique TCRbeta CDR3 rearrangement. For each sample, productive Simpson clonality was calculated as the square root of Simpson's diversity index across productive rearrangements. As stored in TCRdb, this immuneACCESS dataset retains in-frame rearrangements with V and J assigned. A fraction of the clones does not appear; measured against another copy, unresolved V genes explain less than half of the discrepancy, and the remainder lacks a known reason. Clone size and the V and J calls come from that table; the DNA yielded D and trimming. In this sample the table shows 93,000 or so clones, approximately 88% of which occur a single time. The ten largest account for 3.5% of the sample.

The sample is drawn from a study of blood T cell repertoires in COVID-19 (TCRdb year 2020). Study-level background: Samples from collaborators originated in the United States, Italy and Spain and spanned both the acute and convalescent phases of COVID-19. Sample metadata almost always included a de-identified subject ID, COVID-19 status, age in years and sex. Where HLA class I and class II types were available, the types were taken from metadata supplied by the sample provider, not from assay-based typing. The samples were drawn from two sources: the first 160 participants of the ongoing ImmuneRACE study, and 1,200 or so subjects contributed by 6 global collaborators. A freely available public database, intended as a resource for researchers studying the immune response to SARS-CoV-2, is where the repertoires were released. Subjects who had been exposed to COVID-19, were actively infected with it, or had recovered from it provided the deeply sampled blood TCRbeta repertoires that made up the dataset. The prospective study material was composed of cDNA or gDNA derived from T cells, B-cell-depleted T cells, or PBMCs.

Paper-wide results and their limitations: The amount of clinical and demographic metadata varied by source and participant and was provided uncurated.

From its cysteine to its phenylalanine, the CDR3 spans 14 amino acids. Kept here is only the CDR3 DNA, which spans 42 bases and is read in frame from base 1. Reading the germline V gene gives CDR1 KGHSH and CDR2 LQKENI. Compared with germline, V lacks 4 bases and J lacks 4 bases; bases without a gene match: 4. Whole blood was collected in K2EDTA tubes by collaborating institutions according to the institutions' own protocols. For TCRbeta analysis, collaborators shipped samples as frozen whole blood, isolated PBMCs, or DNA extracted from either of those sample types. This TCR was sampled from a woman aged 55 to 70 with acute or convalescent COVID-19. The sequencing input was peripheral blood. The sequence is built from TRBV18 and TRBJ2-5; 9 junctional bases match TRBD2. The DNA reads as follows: TGTGCCAGCTCACTGCTAGCGGGACCAGAGACCCAGTACTTC. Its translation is CASSLLAGPETQYF. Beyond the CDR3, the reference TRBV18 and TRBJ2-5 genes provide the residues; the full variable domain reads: NAGVMQNPRHLVRRRGQEARLRCSPMKGHSHVYWYRQLPEEGLKFMVYLQKENIIDESGMPKERFSAEFPKEGPSILRIQQVVRGDSAAYFCASSLLAGPETQYFGPGTRLLVL.